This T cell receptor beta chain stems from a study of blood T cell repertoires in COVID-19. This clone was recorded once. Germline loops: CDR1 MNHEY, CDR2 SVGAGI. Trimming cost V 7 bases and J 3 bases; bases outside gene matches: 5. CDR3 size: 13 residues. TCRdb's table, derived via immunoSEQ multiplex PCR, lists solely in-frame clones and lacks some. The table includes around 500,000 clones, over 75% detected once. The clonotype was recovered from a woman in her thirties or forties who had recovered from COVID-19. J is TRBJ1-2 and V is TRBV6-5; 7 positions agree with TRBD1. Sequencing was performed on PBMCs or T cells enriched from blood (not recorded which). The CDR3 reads CASTPTGYYGYTF. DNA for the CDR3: TGTGCCAGCACTCCGACAGGGTACTATGGCTACACCTTC.